This TCR beta chain was found in a study of cytomegalovirus exposure and HLA in healthy donors. Points on this clone: Its target is unknown.

PCR primers comprised 60 Vbeta and 13 Jbeta primers. Methods used by the authors: Roughly 11 million of the roughly 80 million unique TCR beta chains counted in a later analysis were shared. Profiling relied on immunoSEQ multiplex PCR, and the TCRdb table lists in-frame clones only, not all of them. The V and J calls and clone size come from that table; D and trimming were worked out from the DNA. Of about 130,000 clones in the sample, roughly 70% are singletons; the top ten hold more than 3%. Findings and limits, study-wide: In an earlier analysis, most TCR beta V segments were productive about 87% or about 30% of the time.

Germline CDR1 reads SNHLY; CDR2 reads FYNNEI. Trimming removed 2 bases at V and 0 bases at J, with 11 bases between. The CDR3 is made up of 16 amino acids. What was sequenced was PBMCs. V usage is TRBV2 and J usage is TRBJ2-4; the D is unclear. This TCR was sampled from a man aged 30 to 39 in good health and CMV-seronegative. DNA of the CDR3: TGTGCCAGCAGTGAAATGGCAGATCTAGCCAAAAACATTCAGTACTTC. Translated, it gives CASSEMADLAKNIQYF.